The sample holds many counts of the clone carrying this TCR beta chain. Antigen: not known. The data originate from a study of T cell repertoires in cytomegalovirus infection. Overall study: TCR beta signatures that were public indicated CMV infection and matching HLA type.

Overall study results and limits: Clonotypes of TCR beta that were HLA-C-restricted and CMV-specific dominated the ex vivo response. Totalled public TCR beta family frequency picked out people who carried CMV plus the relevant HLA.

There are 15 residues in the CDR3. Germline loops: CDR1 SGHTA, CDR2 FQGNSA. Trimming took 4 bases from V and 7 from J, leaving 16 bases between them. A single record per CDR3 protein comes from TCRdb applying MiXCR to the reads. This table holds 150,000 to 200,000 distinct CDR3 sequences, approximately 15% found once. The receptor was derived from a human donor in good health (CMV status not recorded). Some clones in this sample may be carry-over from other donors' samples. The chain has TRBV7-2 and TRBJ1-4; D remains ambiguous. Sample: PBMCs. CDR3 residues: CASSSRTLFSEKLFF. The CDR3 coding sequence is TGTGCCAGCAGCTCTCGGACCCTATTTAGTGAAAAACTGTTTTTT.